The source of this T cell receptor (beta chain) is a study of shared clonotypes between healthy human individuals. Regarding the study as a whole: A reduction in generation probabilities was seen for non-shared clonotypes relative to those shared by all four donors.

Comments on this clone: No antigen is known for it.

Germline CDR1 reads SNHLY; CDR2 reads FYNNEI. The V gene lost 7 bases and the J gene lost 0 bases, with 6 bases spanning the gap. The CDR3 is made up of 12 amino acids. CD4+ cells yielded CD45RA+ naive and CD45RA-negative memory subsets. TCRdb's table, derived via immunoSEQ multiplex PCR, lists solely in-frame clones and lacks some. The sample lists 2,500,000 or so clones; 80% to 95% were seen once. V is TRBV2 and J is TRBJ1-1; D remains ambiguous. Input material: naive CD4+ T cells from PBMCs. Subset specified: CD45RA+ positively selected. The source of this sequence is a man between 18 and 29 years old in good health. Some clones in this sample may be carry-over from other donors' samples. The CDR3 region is CASTEMNTEAFF. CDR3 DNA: TGTGCCAGCACGGAGATGAACACTGAAGCTTTCTTT. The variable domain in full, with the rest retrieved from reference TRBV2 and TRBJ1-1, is EPEVTQTPSHQVTQMGQEVILRCVPISNHLYFYWYRQILGQKVEFLVSFYNNEISEKSEIFDDQFSVERPDGSNFTLKIRSTKLEDSAMYFCASTEMNTEAFFGQGTRLTVV.